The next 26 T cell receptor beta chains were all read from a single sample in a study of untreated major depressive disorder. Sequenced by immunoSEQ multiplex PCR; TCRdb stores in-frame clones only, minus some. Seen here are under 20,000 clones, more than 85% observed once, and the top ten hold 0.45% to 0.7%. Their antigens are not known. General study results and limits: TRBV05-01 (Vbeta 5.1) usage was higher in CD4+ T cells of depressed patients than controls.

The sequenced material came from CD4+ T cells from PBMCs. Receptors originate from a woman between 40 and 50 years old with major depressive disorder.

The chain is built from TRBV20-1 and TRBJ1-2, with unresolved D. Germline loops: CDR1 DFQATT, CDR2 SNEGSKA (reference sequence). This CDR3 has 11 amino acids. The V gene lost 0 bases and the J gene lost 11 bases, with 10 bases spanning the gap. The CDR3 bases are TGCAGTGCTAGAGATCGCCAGGTGTACACCTTC. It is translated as CSARDRQVYTF.

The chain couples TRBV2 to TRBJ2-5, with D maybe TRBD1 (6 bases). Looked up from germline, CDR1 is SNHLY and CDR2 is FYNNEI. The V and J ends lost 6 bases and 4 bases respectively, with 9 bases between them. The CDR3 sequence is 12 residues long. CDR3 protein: CASRSTGETQYF. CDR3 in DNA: TGTGCCAGCAGGTCGACAGGAGAGACCCAGTACTTC.

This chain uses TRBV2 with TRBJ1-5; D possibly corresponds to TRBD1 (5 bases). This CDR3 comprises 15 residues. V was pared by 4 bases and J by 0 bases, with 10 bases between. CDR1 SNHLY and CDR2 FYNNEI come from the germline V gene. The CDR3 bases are TGTGCCAGCAGTGTTGGGGCATATAGCAATCAGCCCCAGCATTTT. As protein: CASSVGAYSNQPQHF.

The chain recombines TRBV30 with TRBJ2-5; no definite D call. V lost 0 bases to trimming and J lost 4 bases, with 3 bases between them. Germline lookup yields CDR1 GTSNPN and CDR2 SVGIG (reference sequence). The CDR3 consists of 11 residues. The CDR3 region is CAWSVGETQYF. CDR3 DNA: TGTGCCTGGAGTGTAGGAGAGACCCAGTACTTC.

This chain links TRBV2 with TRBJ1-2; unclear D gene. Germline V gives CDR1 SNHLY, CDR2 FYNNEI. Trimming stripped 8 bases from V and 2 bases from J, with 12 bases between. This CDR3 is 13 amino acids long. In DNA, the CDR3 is TGTGCCAGCTTGCGGAGAACAAACTATGGCTACACCTTC. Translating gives CASLRRTNYGYTF.

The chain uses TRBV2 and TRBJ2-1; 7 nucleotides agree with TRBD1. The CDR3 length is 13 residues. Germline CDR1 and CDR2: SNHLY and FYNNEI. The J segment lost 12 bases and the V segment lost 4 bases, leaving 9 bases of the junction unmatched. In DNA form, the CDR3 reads TGTGCCAGCAGTGTTGAGACAGGGTCGGGGCAGTTCTTC. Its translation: CASSVETGSGQFF.

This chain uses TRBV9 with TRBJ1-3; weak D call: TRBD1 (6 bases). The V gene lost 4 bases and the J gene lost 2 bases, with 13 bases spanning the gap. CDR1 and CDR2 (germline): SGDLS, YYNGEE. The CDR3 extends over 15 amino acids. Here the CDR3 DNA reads TGTGCCAGCAGCCTAGAGGCAGGGGCTGGAAACACCATATATTTT. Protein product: CASSLEAGAGNTIYF.

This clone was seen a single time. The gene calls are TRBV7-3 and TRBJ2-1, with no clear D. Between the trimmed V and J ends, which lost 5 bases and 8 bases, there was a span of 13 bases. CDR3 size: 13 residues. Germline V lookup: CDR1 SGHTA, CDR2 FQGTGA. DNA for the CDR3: TGTGCCAGCAGCGCCACCCATGAGGATGAGCAGTTCTTC. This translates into CASSATHEDEQFF.

The CDR3, as DNA: TGTGCCTGGAGTTCGGGGCTTAGCTCTGGAAACACCATATATTTT. It translates to CAWSSGLSSGNTIYF. The V gene is TRBV30, the J gene TRBJ1-3; D perhaps matches TRBD1 (5 bases). V lost 2 bases and J 0 bases, leaving 11 bases between the germline ends. The CDR3 has 15 residues. Per the germline V gene, CDR1 is GTSNPN and CDR2 is SVGIG (reference sequence). Drawing the rest from reference TRBV30 and TRBJ1-3, the complete variable domain is SQTIHQWPATLVQPVGSPLSLECTVEGTSNPNLYWYRQAAGRGLQLLFYSVGIGQISSEVPQNLSASRPQDRQFILSSKKLLLSDSGFYLCAWSSGLSSGNTIYFGEGSWLTVV.

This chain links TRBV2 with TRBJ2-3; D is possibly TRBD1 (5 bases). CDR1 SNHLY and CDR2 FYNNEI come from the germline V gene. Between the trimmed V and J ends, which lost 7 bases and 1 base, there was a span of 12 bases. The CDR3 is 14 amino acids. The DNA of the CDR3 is TGTGCCAGCATGAGTGGCAGGGGCACAGATACGCAGTATTTT. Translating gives CASMSGRGTDTQYF.

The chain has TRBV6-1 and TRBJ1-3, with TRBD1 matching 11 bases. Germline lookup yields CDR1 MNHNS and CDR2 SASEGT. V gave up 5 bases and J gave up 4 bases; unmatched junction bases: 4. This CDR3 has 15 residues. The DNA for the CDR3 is TGTGCCAGCAGTACGGACAGGGGGCTAGGAAACACCATATATTTT. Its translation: CASSTDRGLGNTIYF.

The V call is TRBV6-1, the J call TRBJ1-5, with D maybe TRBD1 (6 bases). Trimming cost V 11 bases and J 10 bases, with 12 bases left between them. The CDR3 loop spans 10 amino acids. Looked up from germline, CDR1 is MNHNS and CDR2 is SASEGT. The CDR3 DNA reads TGTGCCTCCGGGGGGCAACCCCAGCATTTT. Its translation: CASGGQPQHF.

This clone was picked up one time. The CDR3: CAWSKTVTNQPQHF. The CDR3 DNA is TGTGCCTGGAGCAAGACAGTGACTAATCAGCCCCAGCATTTT. The rearrangement uses TRBV30 and TRBJ1-5, with D tentatively TRBD1 (5 bases). V was trimmed by 3 bases and J by 4 bases, leaving 13 bases between them. Germline-derived CDR1 and CDR2 are GTSNPN and SVGIG (reference sequence). There are 14 residues in the CDR3.

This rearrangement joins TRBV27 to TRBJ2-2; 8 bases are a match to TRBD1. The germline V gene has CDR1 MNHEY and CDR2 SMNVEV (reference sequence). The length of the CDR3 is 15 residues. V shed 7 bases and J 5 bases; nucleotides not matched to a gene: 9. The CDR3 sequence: CASTSLDRETGELFF. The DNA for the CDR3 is TGTGCCAGCACCTCACTGGACAGGGAAACCGGGGAGCTGTTTTTT.

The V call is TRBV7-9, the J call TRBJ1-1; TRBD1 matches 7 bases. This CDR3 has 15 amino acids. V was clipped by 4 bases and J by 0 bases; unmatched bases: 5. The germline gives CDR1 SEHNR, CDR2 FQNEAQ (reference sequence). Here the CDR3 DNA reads TGTGCCAGCAGCTCAAAGACAGGGCTGAACACTGAAGCTTTCTTT. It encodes CASSSKTGLNTEAFF. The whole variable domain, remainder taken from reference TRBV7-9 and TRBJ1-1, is DTGVSQNPRHKITKRGQNVTFRCDPISEHNRLYWYRQTLGQGPEFLTYFQNEAQLEKSRLLSDRFSAERPKGSFSTLEIQRTEQGDSAMYLCASSSKTGLNTEAFFGQGTRLTVV.

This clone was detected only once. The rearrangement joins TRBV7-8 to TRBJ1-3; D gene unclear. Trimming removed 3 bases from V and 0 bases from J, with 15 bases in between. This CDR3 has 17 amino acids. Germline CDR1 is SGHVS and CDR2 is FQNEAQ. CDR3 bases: TGTGCCAGCAGCTTGGCGAGGCTTCCAACCTCTGGAAACACCATATATTTT. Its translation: CASSLARLPTSGNTIYF.

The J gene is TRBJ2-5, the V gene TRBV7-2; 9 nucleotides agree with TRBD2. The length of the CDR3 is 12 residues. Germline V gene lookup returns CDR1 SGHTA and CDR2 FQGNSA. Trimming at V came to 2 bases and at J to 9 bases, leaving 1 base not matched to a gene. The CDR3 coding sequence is TGTGCCAGCAGCTTATTAGCGGGGGCCCAGTACTTC. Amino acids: CASSLLAGAQYF.

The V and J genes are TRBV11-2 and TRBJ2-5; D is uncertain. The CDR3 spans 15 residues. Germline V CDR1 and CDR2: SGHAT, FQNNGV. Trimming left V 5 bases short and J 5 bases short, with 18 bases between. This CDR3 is CASSPNFQTRETQYF. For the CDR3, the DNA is TGTGCCAGCAGCCCTAACTTCCAGACACGGGAGACCCAGTACTTC.

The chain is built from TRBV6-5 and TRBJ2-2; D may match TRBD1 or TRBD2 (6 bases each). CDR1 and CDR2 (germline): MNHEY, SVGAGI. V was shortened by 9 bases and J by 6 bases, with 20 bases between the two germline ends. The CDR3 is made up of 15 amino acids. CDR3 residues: CARLVGGRVSGELFF. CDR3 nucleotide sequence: TGTGCCAGACTGGTGGGGGGCCGGGTATCCGGGGAGCTGTTTTTT.

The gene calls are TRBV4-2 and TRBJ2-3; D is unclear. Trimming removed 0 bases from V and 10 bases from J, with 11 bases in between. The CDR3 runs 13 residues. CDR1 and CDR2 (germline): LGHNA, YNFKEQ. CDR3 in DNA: TGTGCCAGCAGCCAAGAGCCCTCTCGTGCGCAGTATTTT. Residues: CASSQEPSRAQYF.

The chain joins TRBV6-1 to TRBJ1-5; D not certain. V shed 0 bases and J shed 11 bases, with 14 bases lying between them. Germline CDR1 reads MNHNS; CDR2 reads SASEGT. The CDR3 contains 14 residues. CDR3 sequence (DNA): TGTGCCAGCAGTGAAGCCCCGACGGTCGGGTCCCAGCATTTT. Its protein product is CASSEAPTVGSQHF.

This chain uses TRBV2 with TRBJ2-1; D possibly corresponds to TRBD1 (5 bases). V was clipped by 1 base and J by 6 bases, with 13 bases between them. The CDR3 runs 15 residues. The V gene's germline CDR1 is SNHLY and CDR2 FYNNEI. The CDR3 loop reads CASSEEWTSGNEQFF. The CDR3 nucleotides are TGTGCCAGCAGTGAAGAATGGACATCTGGCAATGAGCAGTTCTTC.

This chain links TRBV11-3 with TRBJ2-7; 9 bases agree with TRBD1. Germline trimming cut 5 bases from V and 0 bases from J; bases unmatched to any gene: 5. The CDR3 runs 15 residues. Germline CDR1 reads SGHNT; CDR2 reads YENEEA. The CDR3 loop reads CASSHRTGASYEQYF. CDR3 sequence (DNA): TGTGCCAGCAGCCACCGGACAGGGGCCTCCTACGAGCAGTACTTC.

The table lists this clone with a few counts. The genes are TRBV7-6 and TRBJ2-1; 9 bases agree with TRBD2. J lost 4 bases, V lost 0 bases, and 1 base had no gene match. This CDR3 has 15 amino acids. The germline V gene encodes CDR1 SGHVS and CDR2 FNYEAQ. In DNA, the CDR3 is TGTGCCAGCAGCTTAGCTAGCGGGAGATACAATGAGCAGTTCTTC. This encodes CASSLASGRYNEQFF.

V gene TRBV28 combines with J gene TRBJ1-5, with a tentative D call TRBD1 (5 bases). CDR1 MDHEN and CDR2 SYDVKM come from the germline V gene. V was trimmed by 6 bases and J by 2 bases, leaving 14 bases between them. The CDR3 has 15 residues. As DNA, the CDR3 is TGTGCCAGCAGCTCCCAGGGATTGGGCAATCAGCCCCAGCATTTT. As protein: CASSSQGLGNQPQHF.

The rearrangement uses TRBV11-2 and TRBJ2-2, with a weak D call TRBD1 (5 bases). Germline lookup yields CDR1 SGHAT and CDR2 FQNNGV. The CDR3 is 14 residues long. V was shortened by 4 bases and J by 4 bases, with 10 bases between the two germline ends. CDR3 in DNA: TGTGCCAGCAGCTCCCCCAGGGCCACCGGGGAGCTGTTTTTT. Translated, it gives CASSSPRATGELFF.